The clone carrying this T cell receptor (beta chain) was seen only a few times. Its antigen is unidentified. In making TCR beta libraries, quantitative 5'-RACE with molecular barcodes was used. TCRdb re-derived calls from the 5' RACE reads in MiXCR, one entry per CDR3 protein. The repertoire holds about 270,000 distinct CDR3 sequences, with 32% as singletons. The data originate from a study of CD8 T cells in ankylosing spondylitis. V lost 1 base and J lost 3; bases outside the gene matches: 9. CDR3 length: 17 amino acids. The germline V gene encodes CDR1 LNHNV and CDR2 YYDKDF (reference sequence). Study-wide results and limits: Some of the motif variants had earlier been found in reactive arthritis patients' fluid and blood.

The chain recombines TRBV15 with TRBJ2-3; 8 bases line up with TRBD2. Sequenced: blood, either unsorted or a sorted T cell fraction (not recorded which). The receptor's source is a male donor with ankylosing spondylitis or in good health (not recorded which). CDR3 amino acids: CATSRGRGGRGTDTQYF. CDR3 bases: TGTGCCACCAGCAGAGGACGGGGGGGCAGAGGGACAGATACGCAGTATTTT.